Described below is a single T cell receptor (beta chain) sequence and its context. Its specificity is not known. Clones were sequenced by immunoSEQ multiplex PCR, and TCRdb holds only the in-frame ones, with some missing. The sample lists tens of thousands of clones, less than 90% occurring once. Germline V gene lookup returns CDR1 SGHRS and CDR2 YFSETQ. This CDR3 is built from 14 residues. V lost 4 bases to trimming and J lost 6 bases; unmatched junction nucleotides: 5. The data derive from a study of OX40 agonist ivuxolimab in advanced cancers. Points from the study as a whole: Blood T cells, both CD4+ and CD8+, expanded clonally by week 6 at 0.1 to 3.0 mg/kg. Clonal expansion among partial responders at 0.1-3.0 mg/kg ranked near the lowest.

Sequenced material: CD4+ or CD8+ T cells sorted from blood, taken in a trial of the OX40 agonist ivuxolimab. The V call is TRBV5-1, the J call TRBJ1-5; TRBD1 agrees at 9 bases. The receptor was derived from an adult with an advanced solid tumor such as melanoma, head and neck, liver or kidney cancer. The CDR3 protein is CASSMGQGPQPQHF. For the CDR3, the DNA is TGCGCCAGCAGCATGGGACAGGGACCTCAGCCCCAGCATTTT.